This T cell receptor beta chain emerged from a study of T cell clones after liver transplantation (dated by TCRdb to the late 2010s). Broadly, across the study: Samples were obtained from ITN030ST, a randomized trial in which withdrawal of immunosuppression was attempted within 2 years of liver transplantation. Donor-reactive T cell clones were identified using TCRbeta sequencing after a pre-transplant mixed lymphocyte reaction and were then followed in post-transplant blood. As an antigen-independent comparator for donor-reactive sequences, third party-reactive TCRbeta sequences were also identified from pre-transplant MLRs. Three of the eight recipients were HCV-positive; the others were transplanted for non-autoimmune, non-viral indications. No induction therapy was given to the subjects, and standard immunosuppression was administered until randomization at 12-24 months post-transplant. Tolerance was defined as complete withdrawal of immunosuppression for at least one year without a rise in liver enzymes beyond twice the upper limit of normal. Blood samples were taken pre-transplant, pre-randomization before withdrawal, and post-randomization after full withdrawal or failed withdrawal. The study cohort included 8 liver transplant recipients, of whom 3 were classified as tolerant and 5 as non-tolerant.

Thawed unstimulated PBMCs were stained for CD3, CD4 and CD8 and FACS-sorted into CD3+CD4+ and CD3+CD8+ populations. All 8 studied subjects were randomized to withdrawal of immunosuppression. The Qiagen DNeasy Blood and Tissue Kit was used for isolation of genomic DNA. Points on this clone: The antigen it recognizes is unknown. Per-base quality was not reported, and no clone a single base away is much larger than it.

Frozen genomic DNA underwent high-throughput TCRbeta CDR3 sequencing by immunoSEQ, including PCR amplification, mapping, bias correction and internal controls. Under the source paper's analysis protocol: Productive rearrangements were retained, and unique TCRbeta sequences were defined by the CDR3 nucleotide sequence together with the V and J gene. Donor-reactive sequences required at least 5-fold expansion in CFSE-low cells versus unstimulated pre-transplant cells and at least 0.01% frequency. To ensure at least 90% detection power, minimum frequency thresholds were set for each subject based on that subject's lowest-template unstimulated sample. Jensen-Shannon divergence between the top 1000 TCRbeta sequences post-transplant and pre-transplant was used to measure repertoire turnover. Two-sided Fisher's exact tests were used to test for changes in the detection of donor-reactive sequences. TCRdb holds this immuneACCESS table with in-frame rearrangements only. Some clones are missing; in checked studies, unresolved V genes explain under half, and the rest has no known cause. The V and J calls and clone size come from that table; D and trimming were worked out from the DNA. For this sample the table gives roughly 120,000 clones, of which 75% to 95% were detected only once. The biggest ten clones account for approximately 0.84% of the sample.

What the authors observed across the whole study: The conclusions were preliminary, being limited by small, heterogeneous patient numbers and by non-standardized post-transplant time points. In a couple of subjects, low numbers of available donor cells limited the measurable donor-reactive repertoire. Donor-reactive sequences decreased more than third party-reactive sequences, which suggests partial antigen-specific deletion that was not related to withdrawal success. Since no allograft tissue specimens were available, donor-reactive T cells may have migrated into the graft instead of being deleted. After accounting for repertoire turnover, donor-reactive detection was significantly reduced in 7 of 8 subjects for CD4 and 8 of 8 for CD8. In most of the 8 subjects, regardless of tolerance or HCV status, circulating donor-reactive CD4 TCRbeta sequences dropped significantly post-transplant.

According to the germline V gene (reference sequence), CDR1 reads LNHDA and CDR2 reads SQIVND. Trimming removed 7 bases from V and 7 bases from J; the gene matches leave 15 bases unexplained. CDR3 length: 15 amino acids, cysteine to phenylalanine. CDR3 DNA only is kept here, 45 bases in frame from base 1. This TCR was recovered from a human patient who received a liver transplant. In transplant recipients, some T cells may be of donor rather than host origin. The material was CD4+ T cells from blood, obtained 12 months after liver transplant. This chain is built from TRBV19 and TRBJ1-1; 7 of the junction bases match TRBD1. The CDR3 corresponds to CASIRGTAGDDEAFF. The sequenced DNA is TGTGCCAGTATCAGGGGGACAGCCGGGGATGATGAAGCTTTCTTT.